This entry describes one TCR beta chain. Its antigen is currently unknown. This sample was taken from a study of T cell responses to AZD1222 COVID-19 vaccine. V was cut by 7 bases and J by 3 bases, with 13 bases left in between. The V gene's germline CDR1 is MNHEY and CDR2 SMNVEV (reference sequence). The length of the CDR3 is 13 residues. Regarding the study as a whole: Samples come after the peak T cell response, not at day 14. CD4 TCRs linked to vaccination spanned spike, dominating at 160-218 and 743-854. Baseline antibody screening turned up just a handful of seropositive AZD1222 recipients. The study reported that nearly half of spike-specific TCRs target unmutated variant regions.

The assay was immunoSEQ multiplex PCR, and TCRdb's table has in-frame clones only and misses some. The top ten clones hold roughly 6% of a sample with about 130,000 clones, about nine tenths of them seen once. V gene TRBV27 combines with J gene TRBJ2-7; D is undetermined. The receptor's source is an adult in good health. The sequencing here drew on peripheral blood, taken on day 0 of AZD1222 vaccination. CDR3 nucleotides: TGTGCCAGCACCTCACGACCGGGCTACGAGCAGTACTTC. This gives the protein CASTSRPGYEQYF.